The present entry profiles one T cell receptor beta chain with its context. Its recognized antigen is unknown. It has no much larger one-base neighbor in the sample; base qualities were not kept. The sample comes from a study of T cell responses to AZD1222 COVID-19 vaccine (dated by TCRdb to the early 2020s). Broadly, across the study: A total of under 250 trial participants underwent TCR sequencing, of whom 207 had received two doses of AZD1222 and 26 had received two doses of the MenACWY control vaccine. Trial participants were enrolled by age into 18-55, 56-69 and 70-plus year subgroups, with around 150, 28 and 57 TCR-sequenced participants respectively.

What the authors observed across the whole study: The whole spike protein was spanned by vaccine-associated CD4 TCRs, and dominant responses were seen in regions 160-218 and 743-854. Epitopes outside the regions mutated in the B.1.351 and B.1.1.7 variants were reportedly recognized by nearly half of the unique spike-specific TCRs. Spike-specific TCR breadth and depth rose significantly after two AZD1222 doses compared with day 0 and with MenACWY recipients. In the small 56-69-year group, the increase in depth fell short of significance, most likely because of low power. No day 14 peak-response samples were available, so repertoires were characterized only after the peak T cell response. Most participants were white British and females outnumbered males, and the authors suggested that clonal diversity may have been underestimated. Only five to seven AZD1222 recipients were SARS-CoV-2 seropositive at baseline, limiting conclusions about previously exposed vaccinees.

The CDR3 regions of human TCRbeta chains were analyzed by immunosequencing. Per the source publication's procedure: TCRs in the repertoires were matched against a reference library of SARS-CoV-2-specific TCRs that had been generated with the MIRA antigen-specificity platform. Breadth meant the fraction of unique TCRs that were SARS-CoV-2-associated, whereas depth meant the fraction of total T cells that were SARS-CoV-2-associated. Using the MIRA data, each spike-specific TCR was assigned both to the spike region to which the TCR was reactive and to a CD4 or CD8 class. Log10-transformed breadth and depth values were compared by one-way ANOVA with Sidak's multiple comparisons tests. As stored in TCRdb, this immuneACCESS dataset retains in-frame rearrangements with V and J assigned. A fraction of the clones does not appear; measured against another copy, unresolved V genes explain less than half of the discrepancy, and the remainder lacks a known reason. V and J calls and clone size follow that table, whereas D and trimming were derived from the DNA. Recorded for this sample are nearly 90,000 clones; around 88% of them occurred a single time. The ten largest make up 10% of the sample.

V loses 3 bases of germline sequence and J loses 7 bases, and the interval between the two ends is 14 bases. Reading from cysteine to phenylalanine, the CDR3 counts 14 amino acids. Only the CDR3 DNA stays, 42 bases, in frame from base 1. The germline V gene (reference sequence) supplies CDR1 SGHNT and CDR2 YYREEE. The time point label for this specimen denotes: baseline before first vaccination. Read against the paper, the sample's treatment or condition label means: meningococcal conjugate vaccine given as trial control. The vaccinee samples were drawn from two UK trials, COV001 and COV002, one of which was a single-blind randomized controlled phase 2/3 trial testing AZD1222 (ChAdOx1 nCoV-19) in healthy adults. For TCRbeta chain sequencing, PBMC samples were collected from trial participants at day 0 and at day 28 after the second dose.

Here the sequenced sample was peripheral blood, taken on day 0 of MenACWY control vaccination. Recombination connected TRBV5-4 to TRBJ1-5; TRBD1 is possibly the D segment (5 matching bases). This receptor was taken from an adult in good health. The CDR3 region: CASSSGPEVQPQHF. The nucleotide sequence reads TGTGCCAGCAGCTCAGGGCCCGAGGTACAGCCCCAGCATTTT.